This TCR beta chain was captured by sequencing in a study of CD8 T cells in ankylosing spondylitis. Quantitative molecular-barcoded 5'-RACE generated the TCR beta libraries. TCRdb analysed the 5' RACE reads with MiXCR anew, one entry per CDR3 protein. The sample lists approximately 140,000 distinct CDR3 sequences, around 9.3% occurring once. V lost 6 bases and J lost 0, with 15 bases in between. The CDR3 totals 15 residues. The germline gives CDR1 DFQATT, CDR2 SNEGSKA (reference sequence). This clonotype was seen ten or more times. The antigen remains unidentified. Study-level points and caveats: In the blood and synovial fluid of reactive arthritis, some motif variants had been previously reported.

This chain connects TRBV20-1 to TRBJ2-1, with D tentatively TRBD1 (6 bases). This sequence was found in a male donor with ankylosing spondylitis or in good health (not recorded which). The source material was blood, either unsorted or a sorted T cell fraction (not recorded which). The CDR3 here is CSARDITRSYNEQFF. In DNA, the CDR3 is TGCAGTGCAAGGGACATAACGCGCTCCTACAATGAGCAGTTCTTC.